The source of this T cell receptor beta chain is a study of T cell repertoires in cytomegalovirus infection. On the study more broadly: Both recently identified HLA-C-restricted and well-studied HLA-B-restricted CMV epitopes were used in the study. CMV infection plus the matching HLA type was flagged by public TCR beta signatures.

V shed 6 bases and J 7 bases; nucleotides not matched to a gene: 18. CDR1 is SGHNT, CDR2 YENEEA, per germline. There are 16 residues in the CDR3. TCRdb independently ran MiXCR on the reads; one entry per CDR3 protein. This repertoire shows hundreds of thousands of distinct CDR3 sequences, roughly a third found once; its top ten account for roughly 15%. Findings and caveats of the study: CMV-specific HLA-C-restricted TCR beta clonotypes dominated the ex vivo response.

This clonotype was counted between two and nine times. Its target is unknown. The specimen was cultured PBMCs, collected from culture after CMV antigen stimulation. The chain uses TRBV11-3 and TRBJ2-7, with 7 bases that match TRBD2. This receptor was taken from a human donor in good health (CMV status not recorded). Some clones in this sample may be carry-over from other donors' samples. In DNA, the CDR3 is TGTGCCAGCAGTCATCGGATTAGCGGGTCCCCGAGAGAGCAGTACTTC. This codes for CASSHRISGSPREQYF. Supplemented by reference TRBV11-3 and TRBJ2-7, the full variable domain reads EAGVVQSPRYKIIEKKQPVAFWCNPISGHNTLYWYLQNLGQGPELLIRYENEEAVDDSQLPKDRFSAERLKGVDSTLKIQPAELGDSAVYLCASSHRISGSPREQYFGPGTRLTVT.